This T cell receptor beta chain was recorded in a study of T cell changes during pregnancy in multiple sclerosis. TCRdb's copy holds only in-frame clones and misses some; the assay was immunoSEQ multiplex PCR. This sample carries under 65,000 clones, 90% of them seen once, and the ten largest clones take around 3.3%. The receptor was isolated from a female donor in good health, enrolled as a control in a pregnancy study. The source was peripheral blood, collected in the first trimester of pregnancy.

CDR3 in amino acids: CASSPTGFGGYTF. In DNA form, the CDR3 reads TGTGCCAGCAGCCCGACAGGTTTTGGTGGCTACACCTTC. The chain recombines TRBV7-3 with TRBJ1-2, with a weak D call TRBD1 (6 bases). V lost 5 bases and J 7 bases, leaving 14 bases between the germline ends. This CDR3 region has 13 residues. Germline V gene sequence: CDR1 SGHTA, CDR2 FQGTGA.